This passage covers 21 T cell receptor beta chains from one sample sequenced in a study of T cells in Graves' hyperthyroidism and ophthalmopathy. Amplified regions were TCR beta CDR3 sequences from RNA transcripts. The primer set for the first-round RT-PCR of the TCR CDR3 was HTBI. Using its own MiXCR run on the multiplex PCR reads, TCRdb lists one record per CDR3 protein. The data contain roughly 740,000 distinct CDR3 sequences, roughly 15% of them singletons. Sequenced: blood. These receptors all come from a man in his late teens or twenties with Graves' hyperthyroidism.

This clonotype appeared many times. The chain links TRBV2 to TRBJ1-1; D gene ambiguous. Germline lookup yields CDR1 SNHLY and CDR2 FYNNEI. The CDR3 is 15 amino acids. V was trimmed by 2 bases and J by 0 bases, leaving 10 bases between them. CDR3 sequence: CASSERAGVNTEAFF. The CDR3 DNA reads as TGTGCCAGCAGTGAAAGGGCCGGGGTGAACACTGAAGCTTTCTTT.

To note about this clonotype: One base away lies a much larger clone, so this may be a sequencing read error. The CDR3 end shows no conserved phenylalanine or tryptophan, and so a read error is likely. This chain joins TRBV11-1 and TRBJ2-1; D call uncertain. Trimming stripped 8 bases from V and 7 bases from J, with 9 bases between. Germline V CDR1 and CDR2: SGHAT, FQDESV (reference sequence). The CDR3 is 11 residues long. DNA of the CDR3: TGTGCCAGCCGGTCGTTGAATGAGCAGTTCCTC. It codes for CASRSLNEQFL.

Ten or more counts support this clonotype. The chain combines TRBV7-9 with TRBJ2-3, with D unresolved. Germline V gene lookup returns CDR1 SEHNR and CDR2 FQNEAQ (reference sequence). V lost 6 bases to trimming and J lost 4 bases, with 11 bases between them. This CDR3 contains 13 residues. Here the CDR3 DNA reads TGTGCCAGCAGTCCCTCCTGGGCAGATACGCAGTATTTT. This encodes CASSPSWADTQYF.

This clonotype was seen many times. CDR3 amino acids: CASRALRATQYF. DNA for the CDR3: TGTGCCAGCAGGGCCTTGAGAGCTACGCAGTATTTT. This rearrangement joins TRBV28 to TRBJ2-3; D uncertain. The germline V gene has CDR1 MDHEN and CDR2 SYDVKM. This CDR3 is built from 12 residues. The V and J ends lost 6 bases and 8 bases respectively, with 12 bases between them.

In this sample, this clonotype turned up a few times. This chain uses TRBV6-2 or TRBV6-3 with TRBJ1-2, with D maybe TRBD1 (6 bases). Germline V CDR1 and CDR2: MNHEY, SVGEGT. Trimming cost V 6 bases and J 0 bases, with 14 bases left between them. This CDR3 spans 15 amino acids. This CDR3 is CASSLDSGTNYGYTF. The CDR3 bases are TGTGCCAGCAGCTTGGACAGTGGAACTAACTATGGCTACACCTTC.

The V gene is TRBV6-1, the J gene TRBJ1-2, with 10 nucleotides matching TRBD1. The CDR3 has 15 residues. Looked up from germline, CDR1 is MNHNS and CDR2 is SASEGT. The ends lost 5 bases at V and 4 bases at J; junction bases unmatched: 7. The CDR3 spells CASSTRDRGGYGYTF. Here the CDR3 DNA reads TGTGCCAGCAGTACCCGGGACAGGGGTGGCTATGGCTACACCTTC.

V usage is TRBV3-1 and J usage is TRBJ2-7; D may be TRBD2 (6 bases). V was pared by 0 bases and J by 5 bases, with 17 bases between. Germline V gives CDR1 LGHDT, CDR2 YNNKEL (reference sequence). The CDR3 runs 16 residues. For the CDR3, the DNA is TGTGCCAGCAGCCAAGATAAGGAGGGGTGGGAAGACGAGCAGTACTTC. Its translation: CASSQDKEGWEDEQYF.

In this sample, this clonotype turned up many times. The genes are TRBV29-1 and TRBJ2-5, with TRBD2 matching over 8 bases. The J segment lost 3 bases and the V segment lost 6 bases, leaving 6 bases of the junction unmatched. The CDR3 is 13 amino acids. Germline CDR1 reads SQVTM; CDR2 reads ANQGSEA. CDR3 DNA: TGCAGCGTCTTTCCAGCGGGAGAAGAGACCCAGTACTTC. Amino acids: CSVFPAGEETQYF.

This clonotype was detected ten times or more. The chain couples TRBV28 to TRBJ2-7; D might be TRBD1 (6 bases). This CDR3 spans 18 amino acids. Germline V CDR1 and CDR2: MDHEN, SYDVKM. V was cut by 5 bases and J by 0 bases, with 23 bases left in between. CDR3 sequence reads: CASSPWYATGSISYEQYF. CDR3 nucleotide sequence: TGTGCCAGCAGTCCCTGGTATGCTACAGGGTCGATCTCCTACGAGCAGTACTTC. Full variable domain (remainder filled in from reference TRBV28 and TRBJ2-7): DVKVTQSSRYLVKRTGEKVFLECVQDMDHENMFWYRQDPGLGLRLIYFSYDVKMKEKGDIPEGYSVSREKKERFSLILESASTNQTSMYLCASSPWYATGSISYEQYFGPGTRLTVT.

This clonotype was counted only a few times. The CDR3 region has the DNA TGCAGTGCTTGGGACAATGATCAGCCCCAGCATTTT. Its translation is CSAWDNDQPQHF. The chain recombines TRBV20-1 with TRBJ1-5; TRBD1 might be the D (6 bases). The CDR3 spans 12 residues. V was clipped by 5 bases and J by 5 bases, with 10 bases between them. Germline V gene lookup returns CDR1 DFQATT and CDR2 SNEGSKA (reference sequence).

This clonotype was found a few times. The J gene is TRBJ2-7, the V gene TRBV14, with D unresolved. Germline lookup yields CDR1 SGHDN and CDR2 FVKESK. The CDR3 sequence is 14 residues long. Between the trimmed V and J ends, which lost 0 bases and 4 bases, there was a span of 10 bases. CDR3 sequence: CASSQDFMGYEQYF. CDR3 nucleotides: TGTGCCAGCAGCCAAGATTTCATGGGTTACGAGCAGTACTTC.

This clonotype was picked up many times. The chain combines TRBV18 with TRBJ1-1, with 7 bases aligning to TRBD1. The V segment lost 0 bases and the J segment 5 bases; nucleotides outside the gene matches: 6. The CDR3 runs 15 residues. Germline CDR1 is KGHSH and CDR2 is LQKENI. In nucleotides, the CDR3 is TGTGCCAGCTCACCACCGGGTAAGGGGGCGACTGAAGCTTTCTTT. It is translated as CASSPPGKGATEAFF.

This sequence joins TRBV24-1 and TRBJ2-1; no definite D call. This CDR3 is 12 amino acids long. In germline, CDR1 is KGHDR, CDR2 SFDVKD. With 1 base removed from V and 7 bases from J, the gap between germline ends came to 4 bases. The CDR3 here is CATSDFSNEQFF. The DNA of the CDR3 is TGTGCCACCAGTGATTTTAGTAATGAGCAGTTCTTC.

This clonotype showed up many times. The V gene is TRBV15, the J gene TRBJ2-7, with D unclear. V was pared by 5 bases and J by 3 bases, with 14 bases between. The CDR3 totals 14 residues. Germline-derived CDR1 and CDR2 are LNHNV and YYDKDF (reference sequence). CDR3 sequence reads: CATSGSQGRYEQYF. For the CDR3, the DNA is TGTGCCACCAGCGGTTCACAAGGGCGCTACGAGCAGTACTTC.

This rearrangement joins TRBV9 to TRBJ1-2; D unresolved. V was trimmed by 4 bases and J by 0 bases, leaving 10 bases between them. The CDR3 runs 14 residues. From germline, CDR1 is SGDLS and CDR2 YYNGEE. This CDR3 reads CASSPGPSNYGYTF. CDR3 nucleotide sequence: TGTGCCAGCAGCCCAGGCCCCTCTAACTATGGCTACACCTTC.

This chain connects TRBV20-1 to TRBJ2-7; D unresolved. Germline CDR1 reads DFQATT; CDR2 reads SNEGSKA (reference sequence). Between the trimmed V and J ends, which lost 3 bases and 6 bases, there was a span of 6 bases. CDR3 length: 10 amino acids. Here the CDR3 reads CSASSVEQYF. The CDR3 coding sequence is TGCAGTGCTAGTTCAGTCGAGCAGTACTTC.

The gene calls are TRBV28 and TRBJ1-5; the D gene is possibly TRBD1 (5 bases). V lost 3 bases, J lost 5 bases, and 8 bases lay in between. Germline loops: CDR1 MDHEN, CDR2 SYDVKM. This CDR3 contains 13 residues. The CDR3 region has the DNA TGTGCCAGCAGTTTGGGGGAAGATCAGCCCCAGCATTTT. Protein: CASSLGEDQPQHF.

The table lists this clonotype with a few counts. The rearrangement uses TRBV7-2 and TRBJ2-2; the D is unclear. V was pared by 3 bases and J by 4 bases, with 18 bases between. This CDR3 is built from 17 residues. The germline CDR1 and CDR2 sequences are SGHTA and FQGNSA. CDR3 DNA sequence: TGTGCCAGCAGCTTTAAGGCAGCCGTGATGGGCACCGGGGAGCTGTTTTTT. This sequence encodes CASSFKAAVMGTGELFF.

Many counts were recorded for this clonotype. V gene TRBV4-2 combines with J gene TRBJ2-7; 7 bases are shared with TRBD1. The length of the CDR3 is 14 residues. J gave up 0 bases and V 1 base, and 0 bases lay outside the gene matches. Germline V gene data show CDR1 as LGHNA and CDR2 as YNFKEQ. This CDR3 reads CASSQGDSSYEQYF. CDR3 bases: TGTGCCAGCAGCCAAGGGGACAGCTCCTACGAGCAGTACTTC.

The chain carries TRBV5-5 and TRBJ1-5, with D maybe TRBD1 (6 bases). V lost 4 bases, J lost 0 bases, and 14 bases lay in between. CDR3 size: 16 residues. Germline CDR1 is SGHKS and CDR2 is YYEKEE (reference sequence). The CDR3 protein is CASSGGGAYSNQPQHF. CDR3 coding DNA: TGTGCCAGCAGCGGGGGCGGGGCCTATAGCAATCAGCCCCAGCATTTT.

This clonotype was seen repeatedly, ten times or more. The genes are TRBV20-1 and TRBJ2-7; 13 nucleotides match TRBD2. Germline V CDR1 and CDR2: DFQATT, SNEGSKA (reference sequence). This CDR3 comprises 15 residues. The V and J ends lost 2 bases and 6 bases, in that order; junction bases with no gene match: 7. CDR3 residues: CSARSGLAGEREQYF. The CDR3 region has the DNA TGCAGTGCTAGAAGCGGACTAGCGGGAGAACGCGAGCAGTACTTC.